The 22 T cell receptor beta chains listed next were all sequenced from one sample in a study of T cells in localized non-small cell lung cancer. Libraries were prepared by immunoSEQ multiplex PCR; TCRdb keeps only in-frame clonotypes and omits some of them. Of 20,000 to 25,000 clones in the sample, roughly nine tenths were seen once. The sequencing here drew on peripheral blood, taken before any cancer treatment. These receptors were taken from a male donor at least 60 years old with stage I lung adenocarcinoma.

The genes are TRBV4-1 and TRBJ2-7; the match to TRBD1 covers 9 bases. The CDR3 extends over 14 amino acids. Germline V gene data show CDR1 as MGHRA and CDR2 as YSYEKL. Unmatched junction bases numbered 8, after V lost 4 bases and J lost 7 bases. CDR3: CASSPMDRGWEQYF. The CDR3 DNA follows: TGCGCCAGCAGCCCTATGGACAGGGGATGGGAGCAGTACTTC.

The V gene is TRBV9, the J gene TRBJ2-7; TRBD1 or TRBD2 may be the D gene (6 bases each). CDR1 SGDLS and CDR2 YYNGEE come from the germline V gene. Trimming shortened V by 2 bases and J by 2 bases, and 11 bases separated the two germline ends. This CDR3 comprises 14 residues. For the CDR3, the DNA is TGTGCCAGCAGCGTTACGGGGGCCCCCTACGAGCAGTACTTC. Its translation: CASSVTGAPYEQYF. Full variable domain (remainder filled in from reference TRBV9 and TRBJ2-7): DSGVTQTPKHLITATGQRVTLRCSPRSGDLSVYWYQQSLDQGLQFLIQYYNGEERAKGNILERFSAQQFPDLHSELNLSSLELGDSALYFCASSVTGAPYEQYFGPGTRLTVT.

J is TRBJ1-2 and V is TRBV5-4; a possible D gene is TRBD1 (6 bases). The V end lost 3 bases, the J end lost 4 bases, and 13 bases lay between the germline ends. The CDR3 consists of 14 residues. Germline lookup yields CDR1 SGHNT and CDR2 YYREEE (reference sequence). The CDR3 region is CASSSKQGAYGYTF. The CDR3 DNA sequence: TGTGCCAGCAGCTCAAAACAGGGAGCCTATGGCTACACCTTC.

V is TRBV5-4 and J is TRBJ2-1, with D maybe TRBD2 (5 bases). Germline loops: CDR1 SGHNT, CDR2 YYREEE (reference sequence). CDR3 size: 16 residues. With 4 bases removed from V and 0 bases from J, the gap between germline ends came to 14 bases. Here the CDR3 reads CASSEKLDVSYNEQFF. DNA for the CDR3: TGTGCCAGCAGCGAAAAACTAGACGTCTCCTACAATGAGCAGTTCTTC.

The chain recombines TRBV10-2 with TRBJ1-4; no clear D. The CDR3 has 17 amino acids. Germline CDR1 and CDR2: WSHSY and SAAADI. Trimming removed 0 bases from V and 5 bases from J, with 16 bases in between. CDR3 nucleotide sequence: TGCGCCAGCAGTGAGTCATTGGTTATGCGGGGAAATGAAAAACTGTTTTTT. As protein: CASSESLVMRGNEKLFF.

This chain links TRBV30 with TRBJ2-5; D gene ambiguous. CDR1 and CDR2 (germline): GTSNPN, SVGIG (reference sequence). Trimming removed 0 bases from V and 1 base from J, with 6 bases in between. CDR3 length: 13 amino acids. CDR3 residues: CAWSVLGQETQYF. The DNA for the CDR3 is TGTGCCTGGAGTGTACTGGGCCAAGAGACCCAGTACTTC.

This chain joins TRBV6-5 and TRBJ2-1, with D perhaps TRBD1 or TRBD2 (5 bases each). The CDR3 loop spans 13 amino acids. Germline CDR1 reads MNHEY; CDR2 reads SVGAGI. V lost 2 bases to trimming and J lost 8 bases, with 10 bases between them. CDR3 bases: TGTGCCAGCAGTTACGACCTGGGGGATGAGCAGTTCTTC. It encodes CASSYDLGDEQFF.

This clone was detected only once. The V and J genes are TRBV4-3 and TRBJ2-3, with 16 nucleotides matching TRBD2. CDR1 is LGHNA and CDR2 is YSLEER in the germline V gene. CDR3 length equals 18 residues. Trimming took 1 base from V and 7 from J; bases not matched to a gene: 8. CDR3 in DNA: TGCGCCAGCAGCCAAGCCGGGACTAGCGGGAGGGGGGGTTATACGCAGTATTTT. It yields the protein CASSQAGTSGRGGYTQYF.

The V and J genes are TRBV30 and TRBJ2-1, with 11 nucleotides matching TRBD2. V shed 5 bases and J 9 bases; nucleotides not matched to a gene: 12. The CDR3 has 15 amino acids. Germline V gene lookup returns CDR1 GTSNPN and CDR2 SVGIG (reference sequence). CDR3 sequence (DNA): TGTGCCTGGTATACCGGTAGCGGGAGGGGGGGTGAGCAGTTCTTC. Its protein product is CAWYTGSGRGGEQFF.

J is TRBJ2-3 and V is TRBV7-2; 9 bases agree with TRBD2. CDR1 is SGHTA, CDR2 FQGNSA, per germline. The J segment lost 1 base and the V segment lost 5 bases, leaving 10 bases of the junction unmatched. The length of the CDR3 is 17 residues. In DNA form, the CDR3 reads TGTGCCAGCAGCCCCATTGGCCGGACTAGCGGCACAGATACGCAGTATTTT. As protein: CASSPIGRTSGTDTQYF.

The chain employs TRBV19 and TRBJ1-5, with TRBD1 matching over 7 bases. This CDR3 contains 16 residues. Losses at the gene ends were 1 base for V and 4 bases for J; bases not matched to a gene: 7. Germline V CDR1 and CDR2: LNHDA, SQIVND (reference sequence). The CDR3 loop reads CASSIGTGRSNQPQHF. The CDR3 DNA is TGTGCCAGTAGTATAGGGACAGGAAGGTCAAATCAGCCCCAGCATTTT.

The rearrangement links TRBV5-6 to TRBJ1-6; D unresolved. Trimming took 4 bases from V and 7 from J, leaving 9 bases between them. The CDR3 is 13 residues long. In germline, CDR1 is SGHDT, CDR2 YYEEEE. CDR3 DNA sequence: TGTGCCAGCAGCCGGACGGGGAATTCACCCCTCCACTTT. Translating gives CASSRTGNSPLHF.

The chain carries TRBV2 and TRBJ1-5; D is undetermined. Between the trimmed V and J ends, which lost 8 bases and 4 bases, there was a span of 9 bases. The CDR3 runs 12 residues. Germline V gene sequence: CDR1 SNHLY, CDR2 FYNNEI. The CDR3 loop is CASRQPNQPQHF. The DNA of the CDR3 is TGTGCCAGCCGGCAGCCTAATCAGCCCCAGCATTTT.

The gene calls are TRBV29-1 and TRBJ1-2, with a weak D call TRBD1 (5 bases). This CDR3 contains 13 residues. Looked up from germline, CDR1 is SQVTM and CDR2 is ANQGSEA. CDR3 DNA: TGCATCACCAGGCAGGGACGTAACTATGGCTACACCTTC. Protein product: CITRQGRNYGYTF.

V gene TRBV7-9 combines with J gene TRBJ2-2; no clear D. The CDR3 is 15 residues long. Germline CDR1 SEHNR, CDR2 FQNEAQ (reference sequence). Trimming shortened V by 1 base and J by 0 bases, and 6 bases separated the two germline ends. CDR3 loop: CASSLGHPNTGELFF. CDR3 nucleotides: TGTGCCAGCAGCTTAGGTCACCCGAACACCGGGGAGCTGTTTTTT.

This clone has just a few counts. The CDR3 region is CASSFRGMSNEKLFF. DNA for the CDR3: TGTGCCAGCAGTTTTAGAGGGATGTCTAATGAAAAACTGTTTTTT. The chain carries TRBV28 and TRBJ1-4; D unclear. The V gene lost 3 bases and the J gene lost 3 bases, with 11 bases spanning the gap. Germline CDR1 reads MDHEN; CDR2 reads SYDVKM. The CDR3 has 15 amino acids. Based on the CDR3 plus reference TRBV28 and TRBJ1-4, the full variable domain is DVKVTQSSRYLVKRTGEKVFLECVQDMDHENMFWYRQDPGLGLRLIYFSYDVKMKEKGDIPEGYSVSREKKERFSLILESASTNQTSMYLCASSFRGMSNEKLFFGSGTQLSVL.

This chain uses TRBV5-4 with TRBJ2-7, with 12 bases lining up with TRBD2. The germline CDR1 and CDR2 sequences are SGHNT and YYREEE (reference sequence). There are 15 residues in the CDR3. V dropped 2 bases and J dropped 6; count of bases not matched to a gene: 6. CDR3 bases: TGTGCCAGCAGCTTCGAGAGGGGACTAGCGGGCGAGCAGTACTTC. Translation: CASSFERGLAGEQYF.

The table lists this clone with a count of one. This chain uses TRBV5-1 with TRBJ1-5; tentative D call: TRBD1 (6 bases). Trimming took off 0 bases at V and 2 bases at J, with 6 bases between the two ends. Looked up from germline, CDR1 is SGHRS and CDR2 is YFSETQ. The CDR3 is made up of 14 amino acids. The CDR3 reads CASSLAGGNQPQHF. The CDR3 DNA follows: TGCGCCAGCAGCTTGGCAGGGGGCAATCAGCCCCAGCATTTT.

The rearrangement joins TRBV7-2 to TRBJ1-1; no definite D call. This CDR3 spans 13 amino acids. Trimming removed 5 bases from V and 3 bases from J, with 10 bases in between. Germline-derived CDR1 and CDR2 are SGHTA and FQGNSA. The CDR3 region is CASSGNGYTEAFF. The CDR3 nucleotides are TGTGCCAGCAGCGGTAATGGTTACACTGAAGCTTTCTTT.

The chain employs TRBV27 and TRBJ2-3; D is unclear. Germline assignment: CDR1 MNHEY and CDR2 SMNVEV (reference sequence). The ends were cut back, 2 bases at V and 2 bases at J, with 8 bases in the middle. This CDR3 is 14 amino acids long. The chain's CDR3 is CASSLAEDTDTQYF. In DNA, the CDR3 is TGTGCCAGCAGTTTAGCAGAGGACACAGATACGCAGTATTTT.

This chain links TRBV19 with TRBJ1-2, with D possibly TRBD1 on 5 matching bases. The germline V gene has CDR1 LNHDA and CDR2 SQIVND (reference sequence). The V and J ends lost 3 bases and 3 bases respectively, with 11 bases between them. CDR3 size: 14 residues. The CDR3 DNA follows: TGTGCCAGTAGTATTCAGGGTTTTCACTATGGCTACACCTTC. Its protein is CASSIQGFHYGYTF.

This clone was picked up one time. The chain links TRBV4-3 to TRBJ2-7, with unresolved D. The CDR3 sequence is 14 residues long. Germline values: CDR1 LGHNA, CDR2 YSLEER. V was trimmed by 4 bases and J by 2 bases, leaving 12 bases between them. The CDR3: CASSRARDAYEQYF. CDR3 DNA sequence: TGCGCCAGCAGCCGAGCCCGAGACGCCTACGAGCAGTACTTC.